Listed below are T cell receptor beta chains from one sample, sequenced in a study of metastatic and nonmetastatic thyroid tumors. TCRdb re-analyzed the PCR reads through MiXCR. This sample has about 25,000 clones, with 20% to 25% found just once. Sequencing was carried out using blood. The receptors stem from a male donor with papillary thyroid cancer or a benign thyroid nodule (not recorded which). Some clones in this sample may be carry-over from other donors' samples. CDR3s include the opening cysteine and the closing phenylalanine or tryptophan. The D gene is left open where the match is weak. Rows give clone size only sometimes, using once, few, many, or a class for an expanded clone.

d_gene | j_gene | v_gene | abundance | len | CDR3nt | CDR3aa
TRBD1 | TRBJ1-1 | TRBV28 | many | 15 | TGTGCCAGCAGTTTATATGGCAGGGGGAGCACTGAAGCTTTCTTT | CASSLYGRGSTEAFF
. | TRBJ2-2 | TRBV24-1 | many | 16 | TGTGCCACCAGTGAAAGTATAGGGCGAGGCACCGGGGAGCTGTTTTTT | CATSESIGRGTGELFF
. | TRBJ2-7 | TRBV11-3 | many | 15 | TGTGCCAGCAGCTTAGATCAAGGGAGTGGGTACGAGCAGTACTTC | CASSLDQGSGYEQYF
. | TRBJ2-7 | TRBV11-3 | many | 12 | TGTGCCAGCAGCTTAGATAGAGGCGAGCAGTACTTC | CASSLDRGEQYF
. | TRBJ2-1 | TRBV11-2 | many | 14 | TGTGCCAGCAGCGCCCTCTCGGGTTACAATGAGCAGTTCTTC | CASSALSGYNEQFF
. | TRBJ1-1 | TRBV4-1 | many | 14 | TGCGCCAGCAGCCAAGGCCCCGGACTTGCTGAAGCTTTCTTT | CASSQGPGLAEAFF
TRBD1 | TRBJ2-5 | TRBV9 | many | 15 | TGTGCCAGCAGCGCGGAGGACAGGGTCTGGGAGACCCAGTACTTC | CASSAEDRVWETQYF
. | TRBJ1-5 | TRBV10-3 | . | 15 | TGTGCCATCAGCCACTCGGGGGAAGACAATCAGCCCCAGCATTTT | CAISHSGEDNQPQHF
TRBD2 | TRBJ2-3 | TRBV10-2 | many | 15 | TGCGCCAGCAGTGTCGGAGCGGGAGGCACAGATACGCAGTATTTT | CASSVGAGGTDTQYF
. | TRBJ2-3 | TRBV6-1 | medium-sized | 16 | TGTGCCAGCACCCAACGGCGAGGGGCCTTCACAGATACGCAGTATTTT | CASTQRRGAFTDTQYF
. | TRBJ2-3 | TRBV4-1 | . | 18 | TGCGCCAGCAGCCAAGATTATGGCCAAACTGGTGCTGTAGATACGCAGTATTTT | CASSQDYGQTGAVDTQYF
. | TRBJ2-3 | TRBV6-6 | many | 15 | TGTGCCAGCAGTTACTCGACCACTAGCACAGATACGCAGTATTTT | CASSYSTTSTDTQYF
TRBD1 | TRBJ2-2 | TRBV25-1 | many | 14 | TGTGCCAGCAGGACAGGGGGGGACACCGGGGAGCTGTTTTTT | CASRTGGDTGELFF
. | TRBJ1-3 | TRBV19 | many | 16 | TGTGCCAGTTCCCACCAAAACAGGGTGTATGGAAACACCATATATTTT | CASSHQNRVYGNTIYF
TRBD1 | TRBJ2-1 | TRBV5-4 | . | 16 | TGTGCCAGCAGCTTGCCCGGGACAGGGGTTTCCAATGAGCAGTTCTTC | CASSLPGTGVSNEQFF
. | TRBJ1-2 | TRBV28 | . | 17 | TGTGCCAGCATTTCACCTTCCGGGACATGGGGCCATTATGGCTACACCTTC | CASISPSGTWGHYGYTF
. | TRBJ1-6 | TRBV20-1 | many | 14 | TGCAGTGCTAGAGAGCCAGGAGGTAATTCACCCCTCCACTTT | CSAREPGGNSPLHF
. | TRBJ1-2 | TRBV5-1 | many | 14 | TGCGCCAGCAGCTTGCAGCGAGCTAACTATGGCTACACCTTC | CASSLQRANYGYTF